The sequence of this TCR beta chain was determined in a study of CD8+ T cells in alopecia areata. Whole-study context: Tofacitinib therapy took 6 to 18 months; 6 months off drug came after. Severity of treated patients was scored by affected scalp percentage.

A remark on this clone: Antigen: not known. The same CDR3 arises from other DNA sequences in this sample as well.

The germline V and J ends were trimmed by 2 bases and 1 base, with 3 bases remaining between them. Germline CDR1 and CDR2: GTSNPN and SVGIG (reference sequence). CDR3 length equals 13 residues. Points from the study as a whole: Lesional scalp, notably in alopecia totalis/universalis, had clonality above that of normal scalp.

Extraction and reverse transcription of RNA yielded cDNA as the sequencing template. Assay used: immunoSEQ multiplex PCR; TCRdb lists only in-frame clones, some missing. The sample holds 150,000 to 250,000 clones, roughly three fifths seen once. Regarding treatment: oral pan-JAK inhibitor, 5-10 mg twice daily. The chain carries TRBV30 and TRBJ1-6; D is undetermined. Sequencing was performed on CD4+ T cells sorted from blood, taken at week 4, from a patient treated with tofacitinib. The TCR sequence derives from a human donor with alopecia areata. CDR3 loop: CAWSSSYNSPLHF. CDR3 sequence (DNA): TGTGCCTGGAGTTCATCCTATAATTCACCCCTCCACTTT.